The TCR beta chain under discussion was sequenced for a study of control samples from healthy donors and cancer patients. Libraries were prepared by immunoSEQ multiplex PCR; TCRdb keeps only in-frame clonotypes and omits some of them. The profile shows just over 150,000 clones, roughly 93% of them singletons. The CDR3 has 16 amino acids. Material for sequencing was blood. The receptor comes from a man aged 45-65 years in good health. The chain joins TRBV21-1 to TRBJ2-5; the table's D call, TRBD1, has no DNA check behind it. TRBV21-1 is an annotated pseudogene. The CDR3 DNA follows: TGTGCCAGCAGCAAAGCGGGACAGGGGGCGCGGGAGACCCAGTACTTC. Translated: CASSKAGQGARETQYF.